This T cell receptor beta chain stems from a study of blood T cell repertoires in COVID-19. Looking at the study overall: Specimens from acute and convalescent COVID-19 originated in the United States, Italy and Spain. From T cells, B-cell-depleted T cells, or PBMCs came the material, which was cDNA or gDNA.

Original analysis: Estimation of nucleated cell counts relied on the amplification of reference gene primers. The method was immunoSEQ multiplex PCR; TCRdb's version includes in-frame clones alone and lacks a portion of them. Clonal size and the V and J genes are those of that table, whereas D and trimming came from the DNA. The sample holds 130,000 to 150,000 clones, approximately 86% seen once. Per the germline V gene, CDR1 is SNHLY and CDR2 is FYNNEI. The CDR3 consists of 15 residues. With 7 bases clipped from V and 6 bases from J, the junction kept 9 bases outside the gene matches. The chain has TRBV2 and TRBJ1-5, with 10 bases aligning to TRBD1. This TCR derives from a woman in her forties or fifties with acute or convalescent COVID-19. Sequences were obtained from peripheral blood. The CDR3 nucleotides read TGTGCCAGCACCCAAACCGGGACAGGGGCTCAGCCCCAGCATTTT. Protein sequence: CASTQTGTGAQPQHF.